The next 24 T cell receptor beta chains were all read from a single sample in a study of blood T cell repertoires in COVID-19. Assay used: immunoSEQ multiplex PCR; TCRdb lists only in-frame clones, some missing. Of nearly 110,000 clones listed, 60% to 85% were seen once; the top ten hold more than 5.5%. The sequenced sample consisted of peripheral blood. These receptor sequences come from a man older than 75 with COVID-19, enrolled during active disease.

The chain uses TRBV11-2 and TRBJ1-2; D unresolved. V shed 3 bases and J shed 7 bases, with 12 bases lying between them. CDR3 size: 13 residues. Germline V gives CDR1 SGHAT, CDR2 FQNNGV. The CDR3 coding sequence is TGTGCCAGCAGCTTTATGGCAGGTGGTGGCTACACCTTC. Its protein product is CASSFMAGGGYTF.

This clone has more than one count but fewer than ten. V and J are TRBV7-3 and TRBJ2-6; D is ambiguous. Per the germline V gene, CDR1 is SGHTA and CDR2 is FQGTGA. The ends were cut back, 5 bases at V and 0 bases at J, with 11 bases in the middle. The CDR3 runs to 16 residues. In DNA form, the CDR3 reads TGTGCCAGCAGCGATGGCAAGAACTCTGGGGCCAACGTCCTGACTTTC. Its translation: CASSDGKNSGANVLTF.

The gene calls are TRBV7-8 and TRBJ2-2; 9 positions match TRBD2. The CDR3 is 16 amino acids. Per the germline V gene, CDR1 is SGHVS and CDR2 is FQNEAQ. V gave up 1 base and J gave up 5 bases; unmatched junction bases: 5. In DNA, the CDR3 is TGTGCCAGCAGCTTAGAGGCGGGAGGGTGGACCGGGGAGCTGTTTTTT. This codes for CASSLEAGGWTGELFF.

This clone was counted once. CDR3 nucleotide sequence: TGTGCCAGCACCCCCCCCGGGAAGACGGATAACACCGGGGAGCTGTTTTTT. Amino acids: CASTPPGKTDNTGELFF. The rearrangement uses TRBV7-9 and TRBJ2-2, with TRBD2 as a possible D gene (5 bases). V was cut by 7 bases and J by 2 bases, with 20 bases left in between. Germline V gene lookup returns CDR1 SEHNR and CDR2 FQNEAQ (reference sequence). The CDR3 runs 17 residues.

The chain couples TRBV6-2 or TRBV6-3 to TRBJ2-5, with 11 bases matching TRBD2. Germline V gene sequence: CDR1 MNHEY, CDR2 SVGEGT. CDR3 length equals 15 residues. V shed 4 bases, J shed 5 bases, and the junction held 6 bases outside the gene matches. The CDR3 spells CASSLAGGPLETQYF. In nucleotides, the CDR3 is TGTGCCAGCAGTTTAGCGGGAGGGCCTCTGGAGACCCAGTACTTC.

This clone was picked up a small number of times. The genes are TRBV5-1 and TRBJ2-7, with TRBD1 as a possible D gene (5 bases). The CDR3 is 14 residues long. Trimming took off 4 bases at V and 0 bases at J, with 11 bases between the two ends. The germline gives CDR1 SGHRS, CDR2 YFSETQ. The CDR3 DNA reads as TGCGCCAGCAGCGCAGGGTACTACTCCTACGAGCAGTACTTC. Amino acid sequence: CASSAGYYSYEQYF.

There are a few counts of this clone. This chain joins TRBV6-5 and TRBJ1-5, with D unresolved. This CDR3 spans 15 amino acids. Germline lookup yields CDR1 MNHEY and CDR2 SVGAGI. Trimming took 0 bases from V and 3 from J, leaving 9 bases between them. This CDR3 is CASSYSGVTNQPQHF. CDR3 in DNA: TGTGCCAGCAGTTACTCGGGCGTCACCAATCAGCCCCAGCATTTT.

The rearrangement uses TRBV11-2 and TRBJ2-1; D is ambiguous. Germline CDR1 is SGHAT and CDR2 is FQNNGV. This CDR3 comprises 14 residues. Trimming pared 3 bases from V and 3 bases from J, leaving 9 bases between. CDR3 sequence reads: CASSFFSIYNEQFF. CDR3 sequence (DNA): TGTGCCAGCAGCTTTTTCAGTATCTACAATGAGCAGTTCTTC.

V is TRBV5-4 and J is TRBJ1-6, with D perhaps TRBD1 (6 bases). V shed 4 bases and J shed 8 bases, with 10 bases lying between them. The germline CDR1 and CDR2 sequences are SGHNT and YYREEE (reference sequence). The CDR3 has 13 amino acids. The CDR3 nucleotides read TGTGCCAGCAGCAGAGACAGGTATTCACCCCTCCACTTT. It encodes CASSRDRYSPLHF.

This clone has ten or more counts. The CDR3 reads CASSLSSGQETQYF. Here the CDR3 DNA reads TGTGCCAGCAGTTTATCTAGCGGGCAAGAGACCCAGTACTTC. The chain couples TRBV28 to TRBJ2-5; 8 nucleotides align to TRBD2. The germline V gene encodes CDR1 MDHEN and CDR2 SYDVKM. The CDR3 is made up of 14 amino acids. V dropped 1 base and J dropped 2; count of bases not matched to a gene: 0.

The V gene is TRBV28, the J gene TRBJ2-1, with TRBD2 matching 7 bases. J gave up 8 bases and V 6 bases, and 7 bases lay outside the gene matches. The germline V gene encodes CDR1 MDHEN and CDR2 SYDVKM. The CDR3 contains 13 residues. In DNA, the CDR3 is TGTGCCAGCAGCCCCCCCCGGGGGGATGAGCAGTTCTTC. Translating it yields CASSPPRGDEQFF.

The chain's CDR3 is CASRSGGAGTDTQYF. CDR3 DNA sequence: TGTGCCAGCAGGTCAGGGGGCGCCGGCACAGATACGCAGTATTTT. The rearrangement joins TRBV27 to TRBJ2-3; 8 bases fit TRBD1. The CDR3 consists of 15 residues. The germline V gene has CDR1 MNHEY and CDR2 SMNVEV (reference sequence). With V trimmed by 6 bases and J by 1 base, 6 bases remained unmatched.

This clone appeared once. This rearrangement joins TRBV19 to TRBJ2-2, with D tentatively TRBD1 (5 bases). Per the germline V gene, CDR1 is LNHDA and CDR2 is SQIVND (reference sequence). The CDR3 is 13 amino acids. CDR3 loop: CATGRWNTGELFF. The DNA of the CDR3 is TGTGCAACAGGCAGGTGGAACACCGGGGAGCTGTTTTTT.

This chain links TRBV7-2 with TRBJ1-2; D is unclear. Deletions cut 0 bases from V and 7 bases from J, with 12 bases between. This CDR3 contains 14 residues. Germline V gives CDR1 SGHTA, CDR2 FQGNSA. CDR3 DNA: TGTGCCAGCAGCTTAGCGGGAGGGTATCTTGGCTACACCTTC. Protein product: CASSLAGGYLGYTF.

The chain has TRBV28 and TRBJ1-2, with 8 bases that match TRBD1. The CDR3 is 15 amino acids. The V segment lost 8 bases and the J segment 4 bases; nucleotides outside the gene matches: 12. Per the germline V gene, CDR1 is MDHEN and CDR2 is SYDVKM. The CDR3 loop is CASQEPTGESYGYTF. CDR3 in DNA: TGTGCCAGCCAAGAACCGACAGGGGAGAGCTATGGCTACACCTTC.

V gene TRBV29-1 combines with J gene TRBJ2-5; tentatively, D is TRBD1 (6 bases). V lost 4 bases to trimming and J lost 1 base, with 16 bases between them. The germline CDR1 and CDR2 sequences are SQVTM and ANQGSEA. CDR3 length equals 15 residues. DNA for the CDR3: TGCAGCGTTGGCACAAGATACAGGGTCCAAGAGACCCAGTACTTC. It yields the protein CSVGTRYRVQETQYF.

This clone was counted between two and nine times. As DNA, the CDR3 is TGTGCCAGTAGTATCCTGAATCAGCCCCAGCATTTT. Translation gives CASSILNQPQHF. The genes are TRBV19 and TRBJ1-5, with unresolved D. CDR1 and CDR2 from the germline V gene are LNHDA and SQIVND (reference sequence). The CDR3 runs to 12 residues. Trimming took 3 bases from V and 4 from J, leaving 4 bases between them.

The chain recombines TRBV27 with TRBJ2-2, with 7 nucleotides matching TRBD1. V lost 5 bases to trimming and J lost 4 bases; unmatched junction nucleotides: 7. Germline loops: CDR1 MNHEY, CDR2 SMNVEV (reference sequence). CDR3 size: 15 residues. CDR3 protein: CASSARTGPTGELFF. The CDR3 region has the DNA TGTGCCAGCAGTGCTCGGACAGGCCCCACCGGGGAGCTGTTTTTT.

The V and J genes are TRBV21-1 and TRBJ2-7; the table's D call, TRBD2, has no DNA check behind it. TRBV21-1 is a pseudogene locus. This CDR3 is built from 18 residues. CDR3 sequence (DNA): TGTGCCAGCAGCAAAGGGGGGACTAGCGGGAGTGTATTTGACGAGCAGTACTTC. As protein: CASSKGGTSGSVFDEQYF.

This chain joins TRBV30 and TRBJ1-1, with unresolved D. This CDR3 contains 13 residues. From germline, CDR1 is GTSNPN and CDR2 SVGIG (reference sequence). Trimming shortened V by 4 bases and J by 2 bases, and 11 bases separated the two germline ends. The CDR3 DNA reads as TGTGCCTGGAATGCAGGCCTTAACACTGAAGCTTTCTTT. Its translation: CAWNAGLNTEAFF.

The rearrangement joins TRBV10-1 to TRBJ2-2, with unresolved D. This CDR3 is built from 16 residues. Trimming removed 0 bases at V and 0 bases at J, with 8 bases between. In germline, CDR1 is WNHNN, CDR2 SYGVQD (reference sequence). The CDR3 DNA reads as TGCGCCAGCAGTGAGTCTTACGGGTCGAACACCGGGGAGCTGTTTTTT. Its protein is CASSESYGSNTGELFF.

This rearrangement joins TRBV28 to TRBJ2-5; maybe TRBD1 (5 bases). Per germline, CDR1 MDHEN and CDR2 SYDVKM. V gave up 6 bases and J gave up 5 bases, with 19 bases separating them. This CDR3 contains 15 residues. The CDR3 DNA reads TGTGCCAGCAGCCCTAGGGCAGGGAATTTTGAGACCCAGTACTTC. Protein product: CASSPRAGNFETQYF. Using reference TRBV28 and TRBJ2-5 for the parts outside the CDR3, the full variable domain is DVKVTQSSRYLVKRTGEKVFLECVQDMDHENMFWYRQDPGLGLRLIYFSYDVKMKEKGDIPEGYSVSREKKERFSLILESASTNQTSMYLCASSPRAGNFETQYFGPGTRLLVL.

The chain recombines TRBV9 with TRBJ2-3; D remains unclear. CDR3 size: 15 residues. V was pared by 0 bases and J by 2 bases, with 10 bases between. The germline CDR1 and CDR2 sequences are SGDLS and YYNGEE. The CDR3 reads CASSVGVVLTDTQYF. For the CDR3, the DNA is TGTGCCAGCAGCGTAGGAGTGGTTCTCACAGATACGCAGTATTTT.

This rearrangement joins TRBV15 to TRBJ1-1, with 8 nucleotides matching TRBD1. CDR1 and CDR2 from the germline V gene are LNHNV and YYDKDF (reference sequence). V shed 0 bases and J 4 bases; nucleotides not matched to a gene: 4. This CDR3 contains 15 residues. The DNA of the CDR3 is TGTGCCACCAGCAGAGACAGGGGGCGCAGCACTGAAGCTTTCTTT. Translation: CATSRDRGRSTEAFF.